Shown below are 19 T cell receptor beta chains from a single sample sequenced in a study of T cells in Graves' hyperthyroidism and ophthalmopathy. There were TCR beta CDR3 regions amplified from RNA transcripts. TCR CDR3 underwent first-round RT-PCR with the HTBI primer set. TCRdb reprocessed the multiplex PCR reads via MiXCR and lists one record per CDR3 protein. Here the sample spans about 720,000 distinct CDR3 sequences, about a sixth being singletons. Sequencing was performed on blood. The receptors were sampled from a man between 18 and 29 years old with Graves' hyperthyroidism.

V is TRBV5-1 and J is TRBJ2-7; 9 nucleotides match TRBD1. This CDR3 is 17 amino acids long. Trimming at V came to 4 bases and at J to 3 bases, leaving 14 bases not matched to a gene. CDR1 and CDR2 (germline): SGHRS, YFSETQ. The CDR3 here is CASSPYRGQGLIYEQYF. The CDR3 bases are TGCGCCAGCAGCCCGTACAGGGGACAGGGTCTCATCTACGAGCAGTACTTC.

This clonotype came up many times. In DNA, the CDR3 is TGTGCCAGCAGTCCCTCTCTCTTCCGGGACTACCAGCGGGATACGCAGTATTTT. This sequence encodes CASSPSLFRDYQRDTQYF. The rearrangement links TRBV12-3 or TRBV12-4 to TRBJ2-3, with 7 bases that match TRBD2. The CDR3 runs 18 residues. Germline trimming cut 5 bases from V and 6 bases from J; bases unmatched to any gene: 20.

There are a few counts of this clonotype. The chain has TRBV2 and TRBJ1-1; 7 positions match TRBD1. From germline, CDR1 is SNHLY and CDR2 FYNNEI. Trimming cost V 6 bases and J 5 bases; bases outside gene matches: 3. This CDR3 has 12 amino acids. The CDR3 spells CASSDRVTEAFF. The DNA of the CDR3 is TGTGCCAGCAGCGACAGGGTTACTGAAGCTTTCTTT.

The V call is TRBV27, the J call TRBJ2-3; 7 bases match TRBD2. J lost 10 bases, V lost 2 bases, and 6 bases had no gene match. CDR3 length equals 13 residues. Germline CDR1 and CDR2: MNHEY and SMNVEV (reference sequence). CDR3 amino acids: CASSLMTSRAQYF. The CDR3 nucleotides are TGTGCCAGCAGTTTAATGACTAGCAGGGCGCAGTATTTT.

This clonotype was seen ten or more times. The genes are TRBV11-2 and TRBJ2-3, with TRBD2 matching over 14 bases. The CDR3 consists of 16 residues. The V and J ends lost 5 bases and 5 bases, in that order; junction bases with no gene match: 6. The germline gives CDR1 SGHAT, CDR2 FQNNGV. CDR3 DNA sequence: TGTGCCAGCAGCCGCGGACTAGCGGGAGGTGGAGATACGCAGTATTTT. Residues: CASSRGLAGGGDTQYF.

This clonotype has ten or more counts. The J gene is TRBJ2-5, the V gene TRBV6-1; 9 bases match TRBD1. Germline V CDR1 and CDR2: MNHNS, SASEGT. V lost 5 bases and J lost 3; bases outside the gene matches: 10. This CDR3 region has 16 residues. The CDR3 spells CASSYAGQGKKETQYF. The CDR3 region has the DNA TGTGCCAGCAGTTACGCGGGACAGGGAAAAAAAGAGACCCAGTACTTC.

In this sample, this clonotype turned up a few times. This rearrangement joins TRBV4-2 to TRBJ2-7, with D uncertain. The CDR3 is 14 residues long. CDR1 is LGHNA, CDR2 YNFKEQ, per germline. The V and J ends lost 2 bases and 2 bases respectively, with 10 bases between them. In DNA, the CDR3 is TGTGCCAGCAGCCAACTCGCCGCTACCTACGAGCAGTACTTC. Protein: CASSQLAATYEQYF.

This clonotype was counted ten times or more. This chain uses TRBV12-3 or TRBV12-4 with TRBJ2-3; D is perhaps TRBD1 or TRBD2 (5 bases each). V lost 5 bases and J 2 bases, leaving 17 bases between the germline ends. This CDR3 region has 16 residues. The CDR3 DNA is TGTGCCAGCAGTCCGGGACCAAGCCGACCCACAGATACGCAGTATTTT. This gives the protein CASSPGPSRPTDTQYF.

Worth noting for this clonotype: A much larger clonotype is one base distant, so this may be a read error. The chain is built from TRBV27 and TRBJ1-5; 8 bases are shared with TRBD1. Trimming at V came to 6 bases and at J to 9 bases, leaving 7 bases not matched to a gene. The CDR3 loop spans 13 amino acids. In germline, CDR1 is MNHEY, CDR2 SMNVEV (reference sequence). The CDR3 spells CASSPTGVRPQHF. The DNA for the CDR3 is TGTGCCAGCAGCCCGACAGGGGTTCGGCCCCAGCATTTT.

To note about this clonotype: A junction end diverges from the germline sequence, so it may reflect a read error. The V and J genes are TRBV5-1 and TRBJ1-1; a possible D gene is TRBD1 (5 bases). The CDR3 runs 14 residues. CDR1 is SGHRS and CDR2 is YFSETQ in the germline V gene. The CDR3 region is CASSFPGPGAEAFF. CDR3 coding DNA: TGTGCCAGCAGCTTCCCCGGGCCGGGGGCTGAAGCTTTCTTT.

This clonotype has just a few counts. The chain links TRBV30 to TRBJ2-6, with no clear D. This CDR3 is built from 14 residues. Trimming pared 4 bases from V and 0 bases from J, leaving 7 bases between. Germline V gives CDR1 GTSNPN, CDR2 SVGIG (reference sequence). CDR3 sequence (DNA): TGTGCCTGGAAACGGCACTCTGGGGCCAACGTCCTGACTTTC. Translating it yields CAWKRHSGANVLTF. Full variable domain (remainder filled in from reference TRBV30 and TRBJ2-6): SQTIHQWPATLVQPVGSPLSLECTVEGTSNPNLYWYRQAAGRGLQLLFYSVGIGQISSEVPQNLSASRPQDRQFILSSKKLLLSDSGFYLCAWKRHSGANVLTFGAGSRLTVL.

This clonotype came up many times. CDR3: CASSQQFHEQYF. CDR3 in DNA: TGTGCCAGCAGCCAACAGTTCCACGAGCAGTACTTC. This chain connects TRBV3-1 to TRBJ2-7, with D uncertain. Germline V gene data show CDR1 as LGHDT and CDR2 as YNNKEL (reference sequence). The CDR3 contains 12 residues. Between the trimmed V and J ends, which lost 2 bases and 5 bases, there was a span of 7 bases.

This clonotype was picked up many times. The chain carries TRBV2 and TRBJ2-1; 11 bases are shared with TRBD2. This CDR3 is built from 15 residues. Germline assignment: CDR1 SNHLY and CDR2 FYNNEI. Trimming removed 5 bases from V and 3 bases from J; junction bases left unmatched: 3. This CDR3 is CASSKGTSGYNEQFF. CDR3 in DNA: TGTGCCAGCAGTAAAGGGACTAGCGGCTACAATGAGCAGTTCTTC.

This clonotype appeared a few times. CDR3 sequence (DNA): TGTGCCAGCAGCCCGGCGCCCCAGGGCGCTCGAGGTTTAGAGTATTTT. Amino acid sequence: CASSPAPQGARGLEYF. J is TRBJ2-3 and V is TRBV7-9; possibly TRBD1 for D (5 bases). Germline CDR1 reads SEHNR; CDR2 reads FQNEAQ (reference sequence). This CDR3 comprises 16 residues. V was trimmed by 5 bases and J by 13 bases, leaving 28 bases between them.

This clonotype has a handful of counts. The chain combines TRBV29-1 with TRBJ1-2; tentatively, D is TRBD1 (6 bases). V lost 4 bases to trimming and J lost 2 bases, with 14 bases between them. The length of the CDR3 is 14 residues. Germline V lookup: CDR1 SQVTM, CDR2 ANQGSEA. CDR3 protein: CSVGGQGPNYGYTF. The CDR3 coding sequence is TGCAGCGTTGGGGGGCAGGGACCCAACTATGGCTACACCTTC.

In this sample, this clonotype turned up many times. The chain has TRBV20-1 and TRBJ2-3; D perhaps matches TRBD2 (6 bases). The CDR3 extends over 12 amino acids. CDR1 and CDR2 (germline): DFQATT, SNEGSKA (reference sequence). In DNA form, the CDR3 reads TGCAGCCTCCGGAGGGGCACAGATACGCAGTATTTT. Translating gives CSLRRGTDTQYF.

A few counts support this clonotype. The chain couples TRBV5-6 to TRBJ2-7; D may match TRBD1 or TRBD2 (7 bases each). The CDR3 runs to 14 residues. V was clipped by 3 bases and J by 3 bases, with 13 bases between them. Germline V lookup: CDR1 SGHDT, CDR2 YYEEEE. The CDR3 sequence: CASSSQGGDYEQYF. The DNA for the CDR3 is TGTGCCAGCAGCTCCCAGGGGGGGGACTACGAGCAGTACTTC.

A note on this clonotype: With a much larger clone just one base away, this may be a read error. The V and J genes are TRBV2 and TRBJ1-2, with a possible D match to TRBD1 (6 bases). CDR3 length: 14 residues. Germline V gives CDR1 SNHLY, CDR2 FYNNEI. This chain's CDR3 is CASSPQGTHYGCTF. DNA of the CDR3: TGTGCCAGCAGTCCACAGGGAACCCACTATGGCTGCACCTTC.

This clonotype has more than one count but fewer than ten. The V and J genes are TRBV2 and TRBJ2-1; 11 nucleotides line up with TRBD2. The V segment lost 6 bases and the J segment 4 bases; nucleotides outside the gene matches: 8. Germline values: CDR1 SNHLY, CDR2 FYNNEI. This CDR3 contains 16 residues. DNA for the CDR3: TGTGCCAGCAGAGCCGGACTAGCGGGTTTATACAATGAGCAGTTCTTC. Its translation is CASRAGLAGLYNEQFF. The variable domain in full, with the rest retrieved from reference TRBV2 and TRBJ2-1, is EPEVTQTPSHQVTQMGQEVILRCVPISNHLYFYWYRQILGQKVEFLVSFYNNEISEKSEIFDDQFSVERPDGSNFTLKIRSTKLEDSAMYFCASRAGLAGLYNEQFFGPGTRLTVL.